Below are 23 T cell receptor beta chains sequenced from a single sample in a study of memory CD4+ T cells and cytomegalovirus serostatus. The sort gate was single viable CD3+CD4+CD8-CD45RO+ cells for memory CD4+ T cells. Using immunoSEQ multiplex PCR, the repertoire was profiled, and TCRdb retains in-frame clones only, with some absent. The sample holds some 73,000 clones, 60% to 80% seen once. Material: memory CD4+ T cells from blood. The receptors were gathered from an adult in good health and CMV-seropositive.

This chain uses TRBV7-6 with TRBJ1-4; D is perhaps TRBD1 (5 bases). Germline loops: CDR1 SGHVS, CDR2 FNYEAQ. CDR3 size: 13 residues. Between the trimmed V and J ends, which lost 9 bases and 10 bases, there was a span of 18 bases. CDR3 nucleotide sequence: TGTGCCAGTTCCGTGGGGGGAGGCGGAAAACTGTTTTTT. This codes for CASSVGGGGKLFF.

The rearrangement joins TRBV18 to TRBJ2-3; D unclear. The CDR3 has 15 residues. The germline CDR1 and CDR2 sequences are KGHSH and LQKENI. V shed 3 bases and J shed 5 bases, with 15 bases lying between them. The DNA for the CDR3 is TGTGCCAGCTCACCTGGAAAGGGTGGTGGAGATACGCAGTATTTT. Protein: CASSPGKGGGDTQYF.

CDR3: CASSAGGRVKLFF. The DNA for the CDR3 is TGTGCCAGCAGCGCCGGGGGGAGGGTAAAACTGTTTTTT. V and J are TRBV2 and TRBJ1-4, with a weak D call TRBD1 (5 bases). V was trimmed by 6 bases and J by 10 bases, leaving 15 bases between them. CDR1 and CDR2 (germline): SNHLY, FYNNEI. There are 13 residues in the CDR3. Combining the CDR3 with reference TRBV2 and TRBJ1-4 gives the whole variable domain EPEVTQTPSHQVTQMGQEVILRCVPISNHLYFYWYRQILGQKVEFLVSFYNNEISEKSEIFDDQFSVERPDGSNFTLKIRSTKLEDSAMYFCASSAGGRVKLFFGSGTQLSVL.

V is TRBV5-1 and J is TRBJ1-2, with 11 positions matching TRBD1. This CDR3 contains 15 residues. Germline V gene data show CDR1 as SGHRS and CDR2 as YFSETQ. V lost 4 bases to trimming and J lost 6 bases; unmatched junction nucleotides: 8. The CDR3 loop reads CASSPRTGGMDGYTF. The CDR3 DNA reads as TGCGCCAGCAGCCCTCGGACAGGGGGCATGGATGGCTACACCTTC.

CDR3 loop: CASLQGNYGYTF. CDR3 sequence (DNA): TGCGCCAGTTTACAGGGAAACTATGGCTACACCTTC. The rearrangement uses TRBV10-2 and TRBJ1-2; possible D gene TRBD1, 6 bases. Trimming left V 9 bases short and J 2 bases short, with 10 bases between. This CDR3 comprises 12 residues. CDR1 is WSHSY and CDR2 is SAAADI in the germline V gene.

The J gene is TRBJ2-1, the V gene TRBV7-9; tentatively, D is TRBD2 (5 bases). In germline, CDR1 is SEHNR, CDR2 FQNEAQ (reference sequence). The CDR3 has 16 amino acids. V lost 2 bases and J 4 bases, leaving 15 bases between the germline ends. DNA of the CDR3: TGTGCCAGCAGCTTAACGACCGGTCGGGATTACAATGAGCAGTTCTTC. Residues: CASSLTTGRDYNEQFF.

This clone occurred once. The V call is TRBV12-5, the J call TRBJ2-5; either TRBD1 or TRBD2 may supply D (5 bases each). CDR1 is LGHNT and CDR2 is FRNRAP in the germline V gene. The CDR3 is made up of 15 amino acids. The V end lost 4 bases, the J end lost 2 bases, and 14 bases lay between the germline ends. The DNA of the CDR3 is TGTGCTAGTGGTTCCAAGGTGGGGGAACAAGAGACCCAGTACTTC. Translated, it gives CASGSKVGEQETQYF.

This chain uses TRBV18 with TRBJ1-1; no reliable D call. Germline CDR1 KGHSH, CDR2 LQKENI. The CDR3 runs to 14 residues. Trimming left V 0 bases short and J 1 base short, with 6 bases between. The CDR3 bases are TGTGCCAGCTCACCACCTGGCCGGAACACTGAAGCTTTCTTT. It yields the protein CASSPPGRNTEAFF. Together with reference TRBV18 and TRBJ1-1, the CDR3 gives the full variable domain: NAGVMQNPRHLVRRRGQEARLRCSPMKGHSHVYWYRQLPEEGLKFMVYLQKENIIDESGMPKERFSAEFPKEGPSILRIQQVVRGDSAAYFCASSPPGRNTEAFFGQGTRLTVV.

This clone was recorded only once. V gene TRBV7-6 combines with J gene TRBJ1-5, with D unclear. Germline values: CDR1 SGHVS, CDR2 FNYEAQ. The germline V and J ends were trimmed by 3 bases and 9 bases, with 15 bases remaining between them. The CDR3 extends over 14 amino acids. The CDR3 nucleotides are TGTGCCAGCAGCTTGAGCTCCGGGCCCGGGCCCCAGCATTTT. The encoded protein is CASSLSSGPGPQHF.

This chain connects TRBV29-1 to TRBJ2-5; D gene uncertain. The V gene lost 2 bases and the J gene lost 3 bases, with 7 bases spanning the gap. The CDR3 contains 12 residues. The germline V gene encodes CDR1 SQVTM and CDR2 ANQGSEA. The CDR3 DNA reads TGCAGCGTTGAAAATAATAAAGAGACCCAGTACTTC. Translated, it gives CSVENNKETQYF.

V is TRBV4-1 and J is TRBJ1-2; tentative D call: TRBD1 (5 bases). V dropped 0 bases and J dropped 8 bases, with 19 bases sitting between them. Germline loops: CDR1 MGHRA, CDR2 YSYEKL. This CDR3 spans 16 amino acids. The CDR3 DNA is TGCGCCAGCAGCCAAGATGGGGCGTCCATGGGGAGAGGCTACACCTTC. This encodes CASSQDGASMGRGYTF.

This clone was detected once. This chain connects TRBV7-2 to TRBJ1-2; D uncertain. V lost 7 bases and J 8 bases, leaving 17 bases between the germline ends. The CDR3 is 13 amino acids. Germline V CDR1 and CDR2: SGHTA, FQGNSA. The CDR3 spells CASNSLGVQGYTF. In nucleotides, the CDR3 is TGTGCCAGCAACTCCCTCGGGGTGCAGGGCTACACCTTC.

The chain uses TRBV5-1 and TRBJ1-3; 7 bases are shared with TRBD1. The CDR3 has 17 residues. Losses at the gene ends were 4 bases for V and 0 bases for J; bases not matched to a gene: 10. Germline V lookup: CDR1 SGHRS, CDR2 YFSETQ. In nucleotides, the CDR3 is TGCGCCAGCAGCATCCAGGGAGGGGGCGGCTCTGGAAACACCATATATTTT. Protein product: CASSIQGGGGSGNTIYF.

The genes are TRBV11-2 and TRBJ2-2, with D maybe TRBD2 (6 bases). V gave up 5 bases and J gave up 0 bases, with 10 bases separating them. Germline CDR1 SGHAT, CDR2 FQNNGV. CDR3 length equals 15 residues. CDR3 bases: TGTGCCAGCAGCCTGGGACTCTCGAACACCGGGGAGCTGTTTTTT. Translating gives CASSLGLSNTGELFF.

The genes are TRBV4-1 and TRBJ2-5; maybe TRBD2 (5 bases). Germline-derived CDR1 and CDR2 are MGHRA and YSYEKL. V dropped 3 bases and J dropped 3 bases, with 14 bases sitting between them. The CDR3 has 15 residues. CDR3 DNA sequence: TGCGCCAGCAGCCAGCGAAGCGGTCGCGAAGAGACCCAGTACTTC. It yields the protein CASSQRSGREETQYF.

This clone appeared a single time. V gene TRBV7-2 combines with J gene TRBJ2-7; weak D call: TRBD1 (5 bases). The ends were cut back, 6 bases at V and 4 bases at J, with 13 bases in the middle. The CDR3 is 13 amino acids. In germline, CDR1 is SGHTA, CDR2 FQGNSA. CDR3 in amino acids: CASRVTATYEQYF. DNA for the CDR3: TGTGCCAGCAGGGTGACAGCGACGTACGAGCAGTACTTC.

The V gene is TRBV19, the J gene TRBJ1-2, with D possibly TRBD1 on 5 matching bases. This CDR3 has 13 residues. Germline V CDR1 and CDR2: LNHDA, SQIVND (reference sequence). V lost 4 bases and J 6 bases, leaving 12 bases between the germline ends. The CDR3 DNA sequence: TGTGCCAGTAGTACAGGGATGGGGGATGGCTACACCTTC. Encoded protein: CASSTGMGDGYTF.

The chain is built from TRBV30 and TRBJ2-2; D gene unclear. From germline, CDR1 is GTSNPN and CDR2 SVGIG (reference sequence). V dropped 2 bases and J dropped 3 bases, with 4 bases sitting between them. The CDR3 consists of 12 residues. Here the CDR3 reads CAWSRDTGELFF. In DNA form, the CDR3 reads TGTGCCTGGAGTAGGGACACCGGGGAGCTGTTTTTT.

In this sample, this clone turned up a few times. This chain uses TRBV5-1 with TRBJ1-2; TRBD1 agrees at 7 bases. The germline V gene has CDR1 SGHRS and CDR2 YFSETQ. With V trimmed by 4 bases and J by 10 bases, 7 bases remained unmatched. The CDR3 is 12 amino acids. CDR3 loop: CASSPGDSDYTF. The CDR3 DNA is TGCGCCAGCAGCCCCGGGGACAGCGACTACACCTTC.

V is TRBV2 and J is TRBJ2-5; D is possibly TRBD1 or TRBD2 (5 bases each). The germline V gene has CDR1 SNHLY and CDR2 FYNNEI. V lost 7 bases to trimming and J lost 4 bases, with 19 bases between them. The CDR3 covers 15 residues. The CDR3 region is CASTNRASRGETQYF. For the CDR3, the DNA is TGTGCCAGCACCAATAGGGCCTCGAGGGGAGAGACCCAGTACTTC. The full variable domain, completed using reference TRBV2 and TRBJ2-5, is EPEVTQTPSHQVTQMGQEVILRCVPISNHLYFYWYRQILGQKVEFLVSFYNNEISEKSEIFDDQFSVERPDGSNFTLKIRSTKLEDSAMYFCASTNRASRGETQYFGPGTRLLVL.

The chain links TRBV4-2 to TRBJ1-4; D might be TRBD1 (6 bases). Looked up from germline, CDR1 is LGHNA and CDR2 is YNFKEQ. The CDR3 is made up of 15 amino acids. V shed 1 base and J shed 7 bases, with 13 bases lying between them. CDR3 in DNA: TGTGCCAGCAGCCAAGTCGGGCAGGGGAGTGAAAAACTGTTTTTT. This translates into CASSQVGQGSEKLFF.

This chain joins TRBV28 and TRBJ1-1; maybe TRBD1 (5 bases). CDR1 and CDR2 (germline): MDHEN, SYDVKM. Deletions cut 6 bases from V and 0 bases from J, with 14 bases between. This CDR3 is built from 15 residues. The CDR3 reads CASSLPGLMNTEAFF. CDR3 in DNA: TGTGCCAGCAGCCTTCCGGGACTCATGAACACTGAAGCTTTCTTT.

This rearrangement joins TRBV7-2 to TRBJ1-4, with unresolved D. V was clipped by 3 bases and J by 3 bases, with 5 bases between them. This CDR3 spans 13 amino acids. CDR1 SGHTA and CDR2 FQGNSA come from the germline V gene. In DNA, the CDR3 is TGTGCCAGCAGCTTCCAACCTAATGAAAAACTGTTTTTT. Translation gives CASSFQPNEKLFF.